A single sample is the source of the 31 T cell receptor beta chains below, sequenced in a study of control samples from healthy donors and cancer patients. Repertoires were generated with immunoSEQ multiplex PCR, while TCRdb's copy carries only in-frame clones and drops some. The sample yields about 180,000 clones, 90% seen once. Sequenced material: blood. The receptors derive from a woman between 50 and 59 years old in good health.

The gene calls are TRBV18 and TRBJ1-5, with D unclear. V gave up 1 base and J gave up 7 bases, with 8 bases separating them. This CDR3 has 13 residues. Germline CDR1 KGHSH, CDR2 LQKENI. The CDR3 region has the DNA TGTGCCAGCTCACCACGACTGGAACAGCCCCAGCATTTT. Translation: CASSPRLEQPQHF.

This rearrangement joins TRBV5-6 to TRBJ1-1; D is undetermined. V was cut by 0 bases and J by 0 bases, with 12 bases left in between. The CDR3 totals 16 residues. CDR1 and CDR2 (germline): SGHDT, YYEEEE. As DNA, the CDR3 is TGTGCCAGCAGCTTGGGCTACGGCCAGATGAACACTGAAGCTTTCTTT. Encoded protein: CASSLGYGQMNTEAFF.

The chain links TRBV18 to TRBJ2-7; the match to TRBD2 covers 10 bases. The germline V gene encodes CDR1 KGHSH and CDR2 LQKENI. Trimming cost V 5 bases and J 7 bases; bases outside gene matches: 8. The CDR3 has 14 residues. The CDR3 DNA reads TGTGCCAGCTCATCCCTAGCGGGGGCTTGGGAGCAGTACTTC. Translated: CASSSLAGAWEQYF.

CDR3 bases: TGTGCCAGCCCGTTAGATCCCTACGAGCAGTACTTC. Its protein is CASPLDPYEQYF. The chain is built from TRBV6-4 and TRBJ2-7; D is undetermined. Germline CDR1 and CDR2: MRHNA and SNTAGT. The ends were cut back, 8 bases at V and 2 bases at J, with 10 bases in the middle. The CDR3 loop spans 12 amino acids.

The rearrangement links TRBV1 to TRBJ2-3. TRBV1 is a pseudogene locus. The CDR3 totals 18 residues. The CDR3 sequence is CTSSQDLKGLPSTDTQYF. The CDR3, as DNA: TGCACCAGCAGCCAAGATCTTAAGGGCTTACCCAGCACAGATACGCAGTATTTT.

The genes are TRBV28 and TRBJ1-1; 8 nucleotides align to TRBD1. The germline V gene encodes CDR1 MDHEN and CDR2 SYDVKM. The V and J ends lost 4 bases and 6 bases, in that order; junction bases with no gene match: 13. The CDR3 covers 16 residues. CDR3 sequence reads: CASSSGRTGPLSEAFF. The DNA for the CDR3 is TGTGCCAGCAGTTCAGGCCGGACAGGGCCCTTATCTGAAGCTTTCTTT.

To note about this clone: The DNA is left out, because the CDR3 cannot be placed on it with certainty; the CDR3 is given as TCRdb lists it. This chain connects TRBV11-1 to TRBJ1-2. Germline CDR1 SGHAT, CDR2 FQDESV (reference sequence). Both ends counted, the CDR3 spans 12 residues. The CDR3 region is CASSLDVGRGTF.

This clone was detected only once. The chain combines TRBV6-5 with TRBJ2-1; 10 positions match TRBD2. With 2 bases clipped from V and 4 bases from J, the junction kept 5 bases outside the gene matches. The germline V gene has CDR1 MNHEY and CDR2 SVGAGI. The CDR3 loop spans 16 amino acids. Written as DNA, the CDR3 is TGTGCCAGCAGTTACCTTACTAGCGGGGATTACAATGAGCAGTTCTTC. It specifies CASSYLTSGDYNEQFF.

This chain links TRBV19 with TRBJ2-3, with a tentative D call TRBD2 (5 bases). Trimming shortened V by 7 bases and J by 2 bases, and 10 bases separated the two germline ends. The CDR3 totals 13 residues. The germline gives CDR1 LNHDA, CDR2 SQIVND (reference sequence). This CDR3 reads CASTPGITDTQYF. The CDR3 DNA is TGTGCCAGTACGCCCGGGATCACAGATACGCAGTATTTT. The full variable domain, completed using reference TRBV19 and TRBJ2-3, is DGGITQSPKYLFRKEGQNVTLSCEQNLNHDAMYWYRQDPGQGLRLIYYSQIVNDFQKGDIAEGYSVSREKKESFPLTVTSAQKNPTAFYLCASTPGITDTQYFGPGTRLTVL.

V is TRBV7-9 and J is TRBJ1-4; no clear D gene. The germline V and J ends were trimmed by 2 bases and 3 bases, with 7 bases remaining between them. Germline lookup yields CDR1 SEHNR and CDR2 FQNEAQ (reference sequence). This CDR3 is 14 amino acids long. The CDR3, as DNA: TGTGCCAGCAGCTTAAGCCAGGCTAATGAAAAACTGTTTTTT. Its translation: CASSLSQANEKLFF.

The CDR3 sequence: CASSLGGSSYGYTF. The DNA of the CDR3 is TGTGCCAGCAGCTTGGGGGGCAGCAGCTATGGCTACACCTTC. This sequence joins TRBV11-2 and TRBJ1-2; perhaps TRBD1 as D (6 bases). The CDR3 extends over 14 amino acids. V gave up 3 bases and J gave up 4 bases, with 12 bases separating them. Germline assignment: CDR1 SGHAT and CDR2 FQNNGV.

The chain uses TRBV5-1 and TRBJ2-3; tentative D call: TRBD2 (6 bases). Trimming took 2 bases from V and 5 from J, leaving 15 bases between them. This CDR3 has 15 amino acids. The germline CDR1 and CDR2 sequences are SGHRS and YFSETQ. The DNA for the CDR3 is TGCGCCAGCAGCTTAACGGGACTGGGGCAAGATACGCAGTATTTT. Its translation is CASSLTGLGQDTQYF.

In nucleotides, the CDR3 is TGTGCCAGCAGCGGACTAGCGCGAACTACGACGTATTTT. Translation gives CASSGLARTTTYF. This chain connects TRBV7-2 to TRBJ2-3, with 9 bases matching TRBD2. V dropped 5 bases and J dropped 14; count of bases not matched to a gene: 11. The CDR3 covers 13 residues. Per the germline V gene, CDR1 is SGHTA and CDR2 is FQGNSA.

The chain combines TRBV7-2 with TRBJ1-1; TRBD1 might be the D (6 bases). CDR1 and CDR2 (germline): SGHTA, FQGNSA. The CDR3 contains 14 residues. V shed 1 base and J shed 5 bases, with 11 bases lying between them. Written as DNA, the CDR3 is TGTGCCAGCAGCTTAGGGGAGGGGGGGACTGAAGCTTTCTTT. Its translation is CASSLGEGGTEAFF.

The chain combines TRBV7-2 with TRBJ2-1; the match to TRBD1 covers 12 bases. CDR1 is SGHTA, CDR2 FQGNSA, per germline. The trim removed 5 bases at V and 6 bases at J, leaving 8 bases unmatched. The CDR3 is 16 amino acids. The CDR3 region has the DNA TGTGCCAGCAGCGTCCCCCGGGACAGGGGGCGCAATGAGCAGTTCTTC. Amino acids: CASSVPRDRGRNEQFF.

This clone has only one observation. The chain combines TRBV9 with TRBJ2-5; D uncertain. V was shortened by 2 bases and J by 4 bases, with 12 bases between the two germline ends. The CDR3 covers 14 residues. CDR1 and CDR2 from the germline V gene are SGDLS and YYNGEE. The DNA of the CDR3 is TGTGCCAGCAGCGTCCGGGTTTCCCCAGAGACCCAGTACTTC. Translated: CASSVRVSPETQYF. The full variable domain, its missing parts supplied by reference TRBV9 and TRBJ2-5, is DSGVTQTPKHLITATGQRVTLRCSPRSGDLSVYWYQQSLDQGLQFLIQYYNGEERAKGNILERFSAQQFPDLHSELNLSSLELGDSALYFCASSVRVSPETQYFGPGTRLLVL.

The chain is built from TRBV19 and TRBJ2-1, with 11 bases that match TRBD2. Germline CDR1 reads LNHDA; CDR2 reads SQIVND (reference sequence). This CDR3 has 19 amino acids. V was clipped by 5 bases and J by 9 bases; unmatched bases: 21. Here the CDR3 reads CASSSLGLAGGFSSGEQFF. CDR3 coding DNA: TGTGCCAGTAGTTCCCTAGGACTAGCGGGTGGATTTAGTTCTGGTGAGCAGTTCTTC. Full variable domain (missing parts from reference TRBV19 and TRBJ2-1): DGGITQSPKYLFRKEGQNVTLSCEQNLNHDAMYWYRQDPGQGLRLIYYSQIVNDFQKGDIAEGYSVSREKKESFPLTVTSAQKNPTAFYLCASSSLGLAGGFSSGEQFFGPGTRLTVL.

The V call is TRBV6-5, the J call TRBJ2-3; D gene unclear. With 7 bases removed from V and 2 bases from J, the gap between germline ends came to 10 bases. There are 13 residues in the CDR3. Germline CDR1 MNHEY, CDR2 SVGAGI. The CDR3 DNA reads as TGTGCCAGCACTCACTTGAACACAGATACGCAGTATTTT. As protein: CASTHLNTDTQYF.

A remark on this clone: Other DNA sequences in this sample translate to the same CDR3. The chain employs TRBV9 and TRBJ1-1; no definite D call. Trimming took off 0 bases at V and 3 bases at J, with 6 bases between the two ends. Germline CDR1 and CDR2: SGDLS and YYNGEE. This CDR3 has 13 amino acids. As DNA, the CDR3 is TGTGCCAGCAGCGTAGGGGGTTACACTGAAGCTTTCTTT. Translating gives CASSVGGYTEAFF.

This clone was counted between two and nine times. J is TRBJ2-7 and V is TRBV19; the match to TRBD1 covers 10 bases. V was pared by 3 bases and J by 2 bases, with 4 bases of the junction left unmatched. This CDR3 contains 15 residues. The germline CDR1 and CDR2 sequences are LNHDA and SQIVND (reference sequence). Here the CDR3 reads CASSMQGTGAYEQYF. In DNA, the CDR3 is TGTGCCAGTAGTATGCAGGGGACAGGGGCCTACGAGCAGTACTTC.

Turning to this clone: At one boundary the junction diverges from the germline segment, which might be a read error. V is TRBV4-3 and J is TRBJ2-7; 10 nucleotides agree with TRBD2. The CDR3 sequence is 16 residues long. The germline V gene encodes CDR1 LGHNA and CDR2 YSLEER. The DNA of the CDR3 is TGCGCCAACAGCCAAGATATAGCGGGGGGATTCTACGAGCAGTACTTC. It translates to CANSQDIAGGFYEQYF.

This clone was counted once. This chain links TRBV6-5 with TRBJ1-2; a weak D match, TRBD1 (6 bases). Germline CDR1 MNHEY, CDR2 SVGAGI. The V end was cut by 5 bases, the J end by 2 bases, with 12 bases between. The CDR3 runs to 14 residues. Here the CDR3 DNA reads TGTGCCAGCAGTCGGACAGTGGGAAACTATGGCTACACCTTC. Protein sequence: CASSRTVGNYGYTF.

The rearrangement joins TRBV6-6 to TRBJ1-2; D remains ambiguous. Trimming pared 6 bases from V and 5 bases from J, leaving 13 bases between. This CDR3 has 13 residues. CDR1 and CDR2 (germline): MNHNY, SVGAGI (reference sequence). The CDR3 DNA follows: TGTGCCAGCAGCCAAACCACACAGTATGGCTACACCTTC. Translation gives CASSQTTQYGYTF.

This chain uses TRBV27 with TRBJ1-1; D is possibly TRBD1 (5 bases). Germline loops: CDR1 MNHEY, CDR2 SMNVEV (reference sequence). The CDR3 loop spans 14 amino acids. V was cut by 3 bases and J by 0 bases, with 8 bases left in between. CDR3 nucleotide sequence: TGTGCCAGCAGTTTCCGGGACCTGAACACTGAAGCTTTCTTT. This codes for CASSFRDLNTEAFF.

This rearrangement joins TRBV27 to TRBJ1-1; 8 bases map to TRBD1. The CDR3 length is 16 residues. Germline V gene sequence: CDR1 MNHEY, CDR2 SMNVEV (reference sequence). Trimming at V came to 3 bases and at J to 0 bases, leaving 6 bases not matched to a gene. The DNA for the CDR3 is TGTGCCAGCAGTTTGCTCCCGGACAGGGTGAACACTGAAGCTTTCTTT. Translating gives CASSLLPDRVNTEAFF.

The chain carries TRBV6-6 and TRBJ1-1, with D perhaps TRBD1 (6 bases). In germline, CDR1 is MNHNY, CDR2 SVGAGI (reference sequence). V lost 0 bases, J lost 11 bases, and 13 bases lay in between. The CDR3 runs to 13 residues. The CDR3 loop is CASSYSPGVLAFF. The DNA of the CDR3 is TGTGCCAGCAGTTACTCACCAGGGGTCCTTGCTTTCTTT.

The rearrangement joins TRBV6-5 to TRBJ1-5; D not resolved. Looked up from germline, CDR1 is MNHEY and CDR2 is SVGAGI. This CDR3 is built from 15 residues. Trimming removed 6 bases at V and 2 bases at J, with 14 bases between. The CDR3 loop reads CASSQQWPGNQPQHF. CDR3 bases: TGTGCCAGCAGCCAGCAGTGGCCGGGCAATCAGCCCCAGCATTTT.

The genes are TRBV3-1 (or the pseudogene TRBV3-2) and TRBJ1-2; D is unclear. The CDR3 is 14 residues long. In germline, CDR1 is LGHDT, CDR2 YNNKEL (reference sequence). V was shortened by 1 base and J by 4 bases, with 10 bases between the two germline ends. The CDR3 reads CASSQVLKGYGYTF. The CDR3 DNA follows: TGTGCCAGCAGCCAAGTATTAAAAGGCTATGGCTACACCTTC.

The chain carries TRBV5-4 and TRBJ1-1; 7 bases map to TRBD1. There are 13 residues in the CDR3. The germline CDR1 and CDR2 sequences are SGHNT and YYREEE (reference sequence). Trimming cost V 1 base and J 8 bases; bases outside gene matches: 5. The CDR3 sequence is CASSLIGGGEAFF. The CDR3 nucleotides are TGTGCCAGCAGCTTGATAGGGGGCGGAGAAGCTTTCTTT.

This clone was seen once. This chain joins TRBV19 and TRBJ1-5; TRBD1 aligns across 7 bases. The CDR3 totals 17 residues. With 6 bases clipped from V and 1 base from J, the junction kept 12 bases outside the gene matches. CDR1 is LNHDA and CDR2 is SQIVND in the germline V gene (reference sequence). In DNA, the CDR3 is TGTGCCAGTAGACCACCCGCAGGGGGGAGGAGCAATCAGCCCCAGCATTTT. Its translation: CASRPPAGGRSNQPQHF.

As DNA, the CDR3 is TGTGCCACCAGTGGTAAGGCTAGCGGGATTTACAATGAGCAGTTCTTC. This gives the protein CATSGKASGIYNEQFF. This chain connects TRBV24-1 to TRBJ2-1; TRBD2 matches at 9 bases. Losses at the gene ends were 5 bases for V and 4 bases for J; bases not matched to a gene: 8. Germline V gene data show CDR1 as KGHDR and CDR2 as SFDVKD. The CDR3 is made up of 16 amino acids.